The clone carrying this T cell receptor (beta chain) appeared once. CDR1 is MNHEY, CDR2 SVGAGI, per germline. The CDR3 is made up of 14 amino acids. Unmatched junction bases numbered 0, after V lost 6 bases and J lost 5 bases. The data were obtained in a study of OX40 agonist ivuxolimab in advanced cancers. Background on the study: An anti-OX40 (CD134) antibody with agonistic activity, ivuxolimab, was administered to patients.

Measured with immunoSEQ multiplex PCR; TCRdb has only the in-frame clones, and not every one. Of tens of thousands of clones listed, 75% to 95% are singletons. This sequence originates from an adult with an advanced solid tumor such as melanoma, head and neck, liver or kidney cancer. Here the sequenced sample was CD4+ or CD8+ T cells sorted from blood, taken in a trial of the OX40 agonist ivuxolimab. V usage is TRBV6-5 and J usage is TRBJ2-3; TRBD2 agrees at 15 bases. CDR3 DNA sequence: TGTGCCAGCAGGGGACTAGCGGGGGGAGATACGCAGTATTTT. This encodes CASRGLAGGDTQYF.